This T cell receptor (beta chain) was observed in a study of T cells in Graves' hyperthyroidism and ophthalmopathy. V was shortened by 4 bases and J by 4 bases, with 10 bases between the two germline ends. Germline CDR1 is SGHAT and CDR2 is FQNNGV. The CDR3 is 13 amino acids. Amplification of TCR beta CDR3 regions used RNA as the template. The TCR CDR3 first-round RT-PCR relied on the HTBI primer set. TCRdb analysed the multiplex PCR reads with MiXCR anew, one entry per CDR3 protein. The sample yields about 640,000 distinct CDR3 sequences, more than 20% seen once. Each ophthalmopathy patient scored at least 3 on the Clinical Activity Score and at least 4 on NOSPECS grade, with duration under 3 months. Orbital computed tomography, thyroid ultrasound, serum thyroxine and TRAb, and clinical symptoms together informed the diagnoses. This clonotype was observed many times.

This chain links TRBV11-2 with TRBJ1-1, with D maybe TRBD1 (5 bases). The clonotype was recovered from a young man with Graves' ophthalmopathy. Sample: blood. The CDR3 protein is CASSSDRGTEAFF. Written as DNA, the CDR3 is TGTGCCAGCAGCTCCGACAGAGGCACTGAAGCTTTCTTT.